The 23 T cell receptor beta chains reported below all come from one sample, sequenced in a study of cytomegalovirus exposure and HLA in healthy donors. The PCR had 60 Vbeta and 13 Jbeta primers. Assay: immunoSEQ multiplex PCR; the TCRdb copy retains only in-frame clones and omits some. The table lists 150,000 to 200,000 clones, more than 75% of them singletons. The sample was PBMCs. Receptor source: a woman aged 40 to 50 in good health and CMV-seronegative.

J is TRBJ2-3 and V is TRBV28, with 8 bases matching TRBD1. Germline values: CDR1 MDHEN, CDR2 SYDVKM. The V and J ends lost 5 bases and 2 bases, in that order; junction bases with no gene match: 9. The CDR3 is 16 residues long. The CDR3 DNA follows: TGTGCCAGCAGTCGGACAGGGCGGGGTATCACAGATACGCAGTATTTT. Its translation: CASSRTGRGITDTQYF.

The chain uses TRBV10-3 and TRBJ2-7, with D possibly being TRBD1 (6 bases). Germline CDR1 and CDR2: ENHRY and SYGVKD. The length of the CDR3 is 13 residues. V lost 10 bases and J 2 bases, leaving 15 bases between the germline ends. CDR3 nucleotides: TGTGCCAGCCACCACACAGGGCCCTACGAGCAGTACTTC. Its protein product is CASHHTGPYEQYF.

The chain has TRBV4-3 and TRBJ2-3, with 15 bases aligning to TRBD2. Germline V gene sequence: CDR1 LGHNA, CDR2 YSLEER. V shed 4 bases, J shed 4 bases, and the junction held 0 bases outside the gene matches. The CDR3 is made up of 15 amino acids. CDR3 in amino acids: CASSRTSGGADTQYF. The DNA of the CDR3 is TGCGCCAGCAGCCGGACTAGCGGGGGGGCAGATACGCAGTATTTT.

The chain carries TRBV7-9 and TRBJ1-2; no reliable D call. The CDR3 loop spans 11 amino acids. In germline, CDR1 is SEHNR, CDR2 FQNEAQ (reference sequence). V was clipped by 5 bases and J by 7 bases, with 8 bases between them. The CDR3 coding sequence is TGTGCCAGCAGCCTCGGACTTGGCTACACCTTC. This translates into CASSLGLGYTF.

The chain carries TRBV5-4 and TRBJ2-1; D may be TRBD1 (6 bases). Between the trimmed V and J ends, which lost 3 bases and 6 bases, there was a span of 16 bases. From germline, CDR1 is SGHNT and CDR2 YYREEE (reference sequence). The length of the CDR3 is 15 residues. The CDR3 protein is CASSYGTTGRNEQFF. CDR3 bases: TGTGCCAGCAGCTACGGGACCACAGGGCGCAATGAGCAGTTCTTC.

The chain carries TRBV28 and TRBJ1-2; D might be TRBD1 (5 bases). The CDR3 spans 14 residues. CDR1 MDHEN and CDR2 SYDVKM come from the germline V gene. Trimming took 4 bases from V and 8 from J, leaving 17 bases between them. Here the CDR3 DNA reads TGTGCCAGCAGTTCCTACGGGGCGGGGGACGGCTACACCTTC. Translated, it gives CASSSYGAGDGYTF.

The rearrangement uses TRBV27 and TRBJ2-2, with 10 nucleotides matching TRBD1. This CDR3 has 17 residues. Germline values: CDR1 MNHEY, CDR2 SMNVEV (reference sequence). Losses at the gene ends were 5 bases for V and 0 bases for J; bases not matched to a gene: 6. The CDR3 sequence: CASSTPTGGANTGELFF. The CDR3 nucleotides read TGTGCCAGCAGTACACCGACAGGGGGCGCGAACACCGGGGAGCTGTTTTTT.

This chain joins TRBV5-4 and TRBJ2-5; weak D call: TRBD2 (5 bases). V lost 0 bases, J lost 5 bases, and 17 bases lay in between. Germline V CDR1 and CDR2: SGHNT, YYREEE (reference sequence). The CDR3 loop spans 16 amino acids. CDR3 nucleotides: TGTGCCAGCAGCTTGGGGGTTATAGCGACCCTGGAGACCCAGTACTTC. It encodes CASSLGVIATLETQYF.

The V call is TRBV5-4, the J call TRBJ2-7; 10 bases agree with TRBD1. V lost 6 bases to trimming and J lost 1 base; unmatched junction nucleotides: 4. This CDR3 has 14 residues. Germline CDR1 and CDR2: SGHNT and YYREEE (reference sequence). In nucleotides, the CDR3 is TGTGCCAGCAATCGACAGGGGGCTTCCTACGAGCAGTACTTC. Translated: CASNRQGASYEQYF. The full variable domain, rest sourced from reference TRBV5-4 and TRBJ2-7, is ETGVTQSPTHLIKTRGQQVTLRCSSQSGHNTVSWYQQALGQGPQFIFQYYREEENGRGNFPPRFSGLQFPNYSSELNVNALELDDSALYLCASNRQGASYEQYFGPGTRLTVT.

This chain links TRBV19 with TRBJ1-1, with TRBD1 as a possible D gene (5 bases). The CDR3 is 13 amino acids. Deletions cut 5 bases from V and 3 bases from J, with 10 bases between. In germline, CDR1 is LNHDA, CDR2 SQIVND (reference sequence). CDR3 DNA sequence: TGTGCCAGTAGTGTCGGAGGGGACACTGAAGCTTTCTTT. Protein: CASSVGGDTEAFF.

Worth noting for this clone: At one end the junction does not follow the germline gene, possibly because of a read error. The V call is TRBV5-4, the J call TRBJ2-6, with TRBD1 as a possible D gene (5 bases). Germline CDR1 is SGHNT and CDR2 is YYREEE (reference sequence). The CDR3 has 18 amino acids. CDR3 bases: TGTGCCAGCAGCTTGGGAGGCGGCCTAAAAGGTGGGGCCAACGGCCTGACTTTC. This translates into CASSLGGGLKGGANGLTF.

This clone has just a few counts. The rearrangement joins TRBV15 to TRBJ2-3; possible D gene TRBD1, 5 bases. This CDR3 is built from 14 residues. Germline CDR1 and CDR2: LNHNV and YYDKDF (reference sequence). V was cut by 0 bases and J by 4 bases, with 8 bases left in between. Here the CDR3 DNA reads TGTGCCACCAGCAGAGATTTAGGGGCAGATACGCAGTATTTT. Its translation is CATSRDLGADTQYF. The whole variable domain, remainder taken from reference TRBV15 and TRBJ2-3, is DAMVIQNPRYQVTQFGKPVTLSCSQTLNHNVMYWYQQKSSQAPKLLFHYYDKDFNNEADTPDNFQSRRPNTSFCFLDIRSPGLGDTAMYLCATSRDLGADTQYFGPGTRLTVL.

The rearrangement uses TRBV7-2 and TRBJ1-3; no definite D call. V was pared by 1 base and J by 3 bases, with 7 bases between. CDR3 length: 14 residues. Germline-derived CDR1 and CDR2 are SGHTA and FQGNSA. The CDR3 loop reads CASSLGSFGNTIYF. The DNA of the CDR3 is TGTGCCAGCAGCTTAGGTAGTTTTGGAAACACCATATATTTT.

CDR3 loop: CASSFTNADTGELFF. The CDR3 DNA reads as TGCGCCAGCAGCTTTACCAACGCGGACACCGGGGAGCTGTTTTTT. The rearrangement uses TRBV5-1 and TRBJ2-2; D gene ambiguous. The CDR3 consists of 15 residues. Between the trimmed V and J ends, which lost 2 bases and 3 bases, there was a span of 11 bases. Germline V gene sequence: CDR1 SGHRS, CDR2 YFSETQ.

V usage is TRBV28 and J usage is TRBJ2-7; 11 nucleotides line up with TRBD1. Germline V lookup: CDR1 MDHEN, CDR2 SYDVKM. The CDR3 is 15 residues long. V lost 7 bases, J lost 2 bases, and 7 bases stayed unmatched. This chain's CDR3 is CASTGGTGGAYEQYF. The CDR3 region has the DNA TGTGCCAGCACAGGCGGGACAGGGGGAGCCTACGAGCAGTACTTC.

The V and J genes are TRBV5-1 and TRBJ2-3, with 9 bases fitting TRBD2. Per the germline V gene, CDR1 is SGHRS and CDR2 is YFSETQ. This CDR3 has 15 residues. J gave up 0 bases and V 3 bases, and 2 bases lay outside the gene matches. The CDR3 nucleotides read TGCGCCAGCAGCTACGGGACTAGCAGCACAGATACGCAGTATTTT. Protein: CASSYGTSSTDTQYF.

The genes are TRBV5-4 and TRBJ2-7; 12 nucleotides match TRBD2. With 2 bases clipped from V and 3 bases from J, the junction kept 6 bases outside the gene matches. Germline V gene data show CDR1 as SGHNT and CDR2 as YYREEE (reference sequence). This CDR3 has 16 amino acids. In DNA form, the CDR3 reads TGTGCCAGCAGCTTAGGACTAGCGGGGACCCACTACGAGCAGTACTTC. This sequence encodes CASSLGLAGTHYEQYF.

J is TRBJ1-6 and V is TRBV6-6, with a weak D call TRBD1 (6 bases). There are 15 residues in the CDR3. Germline CDR1 MNHNY, CDR2 SVGAGI (reference sequence). With 5 bases removed from V and 2 bases from J, the gap between germline ends came to 10 bases. The CDR3 coding sequence is TGTGCCAGCAGTCAGGACAGTCCCTATAATTCACCCCTCCACTTT. Translation: CASSQDSPYNSPLHF.

The J gene is TRBJ2-7, the V gene TRBV27; 9 bases align to TRBD2. Germline CDR1 MNHEY, CDR2 SMNVEV (reference sequence). This CDR3 is 13 amino acids long. The V gene end was trimmed by 5 bases and the J gene end by 5 bases; junction bases not matched to a gene: 4. The CDR3 spells CASSPGTSNEQYF. CDR3 coding DNA: TGTGCCAGCAGTCCCGGGACTAGCAACGAGCAGTACTTC.

The chain links TRBV9 to TRBJ2-7; 10 bases are shared with TRBD2. The germline V gene has CDR1 SGDLS and CDR2 YYNGEE. The length of the CDR3 is 16 residues. J was trimmed by 3 bases and V by 0 bases; bases with no gene match: 6. As DNA, the CDR3 is TGTGCCAGCAGCGTAGGAAGCGGGGGGGCCTACTACGAGCAGTACTTC. This codes for CASSVGSGGAYYEQYF.

The J gene is TRBJ1-1, the V gene TRBV13, with no clear D. The V end was cut by 1 base, the J end by 1 base, with 4 bases between. The CDR3 extends over 13 amino acids. Germline CDR1 and CDR2: PRHDT and FYEKMQ (reference sequence). The CDR3 region is CASSLVRNTEAFF. CDR3 nucleotide sequence: TGTGCCAGCAGCTTAGTTAGGAACACTGAAGCTTTCTTT. The full variable domain, completed using reference TRBV13 and TRBJ1-1, is AAGVIQSPRHLIKEKRETATLKCYPIPRHDTVYWYQQGPGQDPQFLISFYEKMQSDKGSIPDRFSAQQFSDYHSELNMSSLELGDSALYFCASSLVRNTEAFFGQGTRLTVV.

The V and J genes are TRBV4-1 and TRBJ2-7; D not certain. CDR1 and CDR2 from the germline V gene are MGHRA and YSYEKL. The CDR3 loop spans 12 amino acids. V was clipped by 3 bases and J by 6 bases, with 9 bases between them. The CDR3 bases are TGCGCCAGCAGCCACGGGTCTTCCGAGCAGTACTTC. Amino acid sequence: CASSHGSSEQYF.

The chain's CDR3 is CASSRKDGGTYEQYF. In DNA form, the CDR3 reads TGTGCCAGCAGCCGCAAGGACGGGGGGACCTACGAGCAGTACTTC. V is TRBV5-4 and J is TRBJ2-7; the match to TRBD2 covers 7 bases. The germline CDR1 and CDR2 sequences are SGHNT and YYREEE (reference sequence). This CDR3 region has 15 residues. V dropped 4 bases and J dropped 2; count of bases not matched to a gene: 9.